This is a list of T cell receptor beta chains from one sample in a study of blood T cell repertoires in COVID-19. The assay was immunoSEQ multiplex PCR, and TCRdb's table has in-frame clones only and misses some. The table lists roughly 200,000 clones, 70% to 90% of them singletons. Sequencing was done on a sample of peripheral blood. These TCRs come from a woman aged 80 or older with acute or convalescent COVID-19. The CDR3 runs from the conserved cysteine through the conserved F or W. D genes are given only for firm matches. Clone size appears in some rows only: once, few, many, or a class for an expanded clone.

v_gene	abundance	d_gene	j_gene	len	CDR3nt	CDR3aa
TRBV6-2/TRBV6-3	once	-	TRBJ2-7	13	TGTGCCAGCAGTTACGCTTTTTCGGGAGAGCAGTACTTC	CASSYAFSGEQYF
TRBV6-6	-	-	TRBJ1-5	15	TGTGCCAGCAGTTACGAGACAAATAGAAATCAGCCCCAGCATTTT	CASSYETNRNQPQHF
TRBV30	few	-	TRBJ1-2	13	TGTGCCTGGACCCTCCGGGAGTCCTATGGCTACACCTTC	CAWTLRESYGYTF
TRBV5-1	-	TRBD2	TRBJ2-1	18	TGCGCCAGCAGCTTGGTTCCTCGTGGCGGGAGTATTATCAATGAGCAGTTCTTC	CASSLVPRGGSIINEQFF
TRBV5-1	once	TRBD2	TRBJ2-1	16	TGCGCCAGCAGCATTGCTAGCGGGATAATTCGCGGTGAGCAGTTCTTC	CASSIASGIIRGEQFF
TRBV3-1/TRBV3-2	few	-	TRBJ2-2	16	TGTGCCAGCAGCCAAGTGAGACTAGTACGCACCGGGGAGCTGTTTTTT	CASSQVRLVRTGELFF
TRBV6-2/TRBV6-3	-	TRBD1	TRBJ1-5	15	TGTGCCAGCAGTCGGCAGGGGGCCAGCAATCAGCCCCAGCATTTT	CASSRQGASNQPQHF
TRBV9	-	-	TRBJ1-6	14	TGTGCCAGCAGCGTAGGCTTAGGGAGGGAACCCCTCCACTTT	CASSVGLGREPLHF
TRBV12-3/TRBV12-4	-	-	TRBJ1-1	11	TGTGCCAGCAGCCGGTTAACTGAAGCTTTCTTT	CASSRLTEAFF
TRBV15	-	-	TRBJ2-7	14	TGTGCCACCAGCAGACCGGCGGGGACCTACGAGCAGTACTTC	CATSRPAGTYEQYF
TRBV2	-	-	TRBJ1-1	12	TGTGCCAGCAGTGATGGGGGCCCTGAAGCTTTCTTT	CASSDGGPEAFF
TRBV19	once	-	TRBJ1-2	14	TGTGCCCGTAGTATCTGGACAGATTTTTATGGCTACACCTTC	CARSIWTDFYGYTF
TRBV11-2	few	TRBD2	TRBJ2-1	15	TGTGCCAGCAGCTTAGATCGAGGACTAGCCAATGAGCAGTTCTTC	CASSLDRGLANEQFF
TRBV7-9	-	TRBD2	TRBJ2-3	16	TGTGCCAGCAGCATCGGGACTAGCGGAGCCACAGATACGCAGTATTTT	CASSIGTSGATDTQYF
TRBV2	-	TRBD1	TRBJ1-2	14	TGTGCCAGCAGTGGGGGACAGGGGAGCTATGGCTACACCTTC	CASSGGQGSYGYTF
TRBV7-9	-	TRBD2	TRBJ2-1	16	TGTGCCAGCAGCCGAATTCGCGGGAGCCCGGGCAATGAGCAGTTCTTC	CASSRIRGSPGNEQFF
TRBV2	-	TRBD1	TRBJ2-7	15	TGTGCCAGCAGCTTGGGACAGGGTAGAATCTACGAGCAGTACTTC	CASSLGQGRIYEQYF
TRBV4-3	once	TRBD1	TRBJ1-4	15	TGCGCCAGCAGCCCTACAGGGGAAACTAATGAAAAACTGTTTTTT	CASSPTGETNEKLFF
TRBV6-5	-	TRBD1	TRBJ1-2	16	TGTGCCAGCAGTTACTGGAGACAGGGGGGGGGCTATGGCTACACCTTC	CASSYWRQGGGYGYTF
TRBV4-2	-	TRBD1	TRBJ1-2	15	TGTGCCAGCAGCCAAGAAGACAGGGGGCCCAATGGCTACACCTTC	CASSQEDRGPNGYTF
TRBV29-1	-	TRBD1	TRBJ1-4	17	TGCAGCGTGGGGGGTTCTAGACAGGGTTCGACTAATGAAAAACTGTTTTTT	CSVGGSRQGSTNEKLFF
TRBV7-2	few	-	TRBJ1-1	13	TGTGCCAGCAGCTTGCAGATGAACACTGAAGCTTTCTTT	CASSLQMNTEAFF
TRBV19	-	-	TRBJ1-5	13	TGTGCCAGTACCCTGCTAGGGGATCAGCCCCAGCATTTT	CASTLLGDQPQHF
TRBV7-9	-	TRBD2	TRBJ2-3	15	TGTGCCAGCAGCTTCTCTAGCGGGATAGGCGTTACGCAGTATTTT	CASSFSSGIGVTQYF